These T cell receptor beta chains were read from a single sample in a study of blood T cell repertoires in COVID-19. Repertoires were generated with immunoSEQ multiplex PCR, while TCRdb's copy carries only in-frame clones and drops some. In the table there are around 230,000 clones, 70% to 85% of which are singletons. Sequenced sample: PBMCs or T cells enriched from blood (not recorded which). These receptors originate from a middle-aged man who had recovered from COVID-19. CDR3s include the opening cysteine and the closing phenylalanine or tryptophan. Each record gives: V gene, D gene, CDR3 length, CDR3 protein. D genes are given only for firm matches.

TRBV5-5 NA 16 CASSPTTGEAGETQYF
TRBV11-3 NA 15 CASSARGGAGNTIYF
TRBV28 TRBD1 16 CASSTSGQGSPYEQYF
TRBV11-2 NA 12 CASSANGGELFF
TRBV4-2 NA 13 CASSQDRDTEAFF
TRBV7-9 TRBD1 14 CASRYTGVNTEAFF
TRBV30 TRBD2 13 CASSREGRLEQFF
TRBV7-3 NA 13 CASSYGGNTEAFF
TRBV5-4 TRBD2 15 CASSLFLAGGGEQYF
TRBV7-2 TRBD2 15 CASSLDRGGIDEQFF
TRBV4-2 NA 17 CASSQEGLQPHTGEQFF
TRBV6-1 NA 14 CASSEAYGNTEAFF
TRBV7-2 TRBD1 15 CASSEPGQGFSPLHF
TRBV7-9 TRBD2 18 CASSPIRGTSGAPNEQFF
TRBV19 NA 12 CASKEGPSEQYF
TRBV6-5 TRBD2 15 CASNLRGGPAYEQYF
TRBV5-4 TRBD2 17 CASSPGTSGGRTDTQYF
TRBV10-3 NA 11 CAIRQGETQYF
TRBV9 NA 13 CASSVAQAETQYF
TRBV2 NA 14 CASKAMGEASEAFF
TRBV2 TRBD1 16 CASLDLTGPSNQPQHF
TRBV5-1 TRBD1 16 CASSPGDRGISETQYF
TRBV7-2 NA 15 CASSSPGAGGNEQFF
TRBV5-1 NA 14 CASSLQGIEVGAFF
TRBV11-3 NA 13 CASSLGTEPEQFF
TRBV18 NA 14 CASSPPAGASPLHF
TRBV7-3 TRBD1 15 CASSLTGGAGEKLFF
TRBV18 TRBD1 15 CASSPSQGGNQPQHF
TRBV6-4 TRBD1 14 CASSDTAGGLSYTF
TRBV7-9 TRBD1 16 CASSLDPGGLNTEAFF
TRBV7-9 TRBD2 15 CASSWLAGGTGELFF